What follows are 4 T cell receptor beta chains derived from one specimen sequenced in a study of Ad26.COV2.S vaccination and SARS-CoV-2 variants. Treatment specified: roughly 20 received Ad26.COV2.S at low or high dose, single or two shots; about 5 received placebo; per-sample allocation not given. Day 63 following the first vaccine or placebo injection was when the samples were taken. Sequencing used immunoSEQ multiplex PCR; TCRdb keeps in-frame clones, though not all of them. This table has nearly 400,000 clones, about 91% appearing once. The sequenced sample was peripheral blood, obtained in a trial of Ad26.COV2.S vaccine versus placebo. The source is a person between 18 and 65 years old who received the Ad26.COV2.S COVID-19 vaccine or a placebo.

The chain uses TRBV6-2 or TRBV6-3 and TRBJ2-7, with TRBD2 identical over 14 bases. Unmatched junction bases numbered 8, after V lost 5 bases and J lost 5 bases. The CDR3 has 16 residues. Germline CDR1 is MNHEY and CDR2 is SVGEGT. CDR3 coding DNA: TGTGCCAGCAGTCCCCGACTAGCGGGAGGGCGGGACGAGCAGTACTTC. Amino acids: CASSPRLAGGRDEQYF.

This chain uses TRBV4-1 with TRBJ2-3; perhaps D is TRBD1 or TRBD2 (5 bases each). The CDR3 contains 13 residues. Trimming pared 0 bases from V and 6 bases from J, leaving 7 bases between. Germline loops: CDR1 MGHRA, CDR2 YSYEKL. CDR3 DNA sequence: TGCGCCAGCAGCCAAGATTGGGGGGATACGCAGTATTTT. Amino acids: CASSQDWGDTQYF.

This sequence joins TRBV9 and TRBJ1-1, with 11 bases that match TRBD1. The CDR3 spans 16 residues. The V gene end was trimmed by 0 bases and the J gene end by 4 bases; junction bases not matched to a gene: 5. CDR1 is SGDLS and CDR2 is YYNGEE in the germline V gene. CDR3 residues: CASSVVPGTGGTEAFF. CDR3 nucleotides: TGTGCCAGCAGCGTAGTACCAGGGACAGGGGGCACTGAAGCTTTCTTT. The whole variable domain, filled in from reference TRBV9 and TRBJ1-1, reads DSGVTQTPKHLITATGQRVTLRCSPRSGDLSVYWYQQSLDQGLQFLIQYYNGEERAKGNILERFSAQQFPDLHSELNLSSLELGDSALYFCASSVVPGTGGTEAFFGQGTRLTVV.

This clone was found once. This sequence joins TRBV7-3 and TRBJ1-5; D remains ambiguous. V lost 1 base and J 7 bases, leaving 5 bases between the germline ends. This CDR3 contains 12 residues. Per the germline V gene, CDR1 is SGHTA and CDR2 is FQGTGA. For the CDR3, the DNA is TGTGCCAGCAGCTTAATGGGGCAGCCCCAGCATTTT. Translated, it gives CASSLMGQPQHF.